This T cell receptor beta chain was profiled in a study of cytomegalovirus exposure and HLA in healthy donors. In the study overall: A preliminary data release comprised tens of millions of unique TCRs obtained from HLA-typed donors.

Study outcomes and limitations: Being productive about 87% or about 30% of the time was typical of most TCR beta V segments in an earlier analysis. A link between a missense DCLRE1C variant and TCR beta V- and J-gene trimming emerged from a later analysis. Rare TCR sequences predominated, though certain public TCRs were found in many donors.

The V segment lost 4 bases and the J segment 4 bases; nucleotides outside the gene matches: 0. Germline lookup yields CDR1 SNHLY and CDR2 FYNNEI. The CDR3 totals 12 residues. In the case of this clone: Its antigen is undetermined. The sample contains more than one DNA sequence encoding this CDR3.

Amplification used 60 Vbeta primers and 13 Jbeta primers. Clones were sequenced by immunoSEQ multiplex PCR, and TCRdb holds only the in-frame ones, with some missing. The sample lists approximately 290,000 clones; 75% to 90% were seen once. This TCR came from a girl aged 2 to 9 in good health and CMV-seronegative. The rearrangement links TRBV2 to TRBJ1-1; 7 bases are a match to TRBD1. Sequenced input: PBMCs. For the CDR3, the DNA is TGTGCCAGCAGTGGGGACAGCACTGAAGCTTTCTTT. The encoded protein is CASSGDSTEAFF.